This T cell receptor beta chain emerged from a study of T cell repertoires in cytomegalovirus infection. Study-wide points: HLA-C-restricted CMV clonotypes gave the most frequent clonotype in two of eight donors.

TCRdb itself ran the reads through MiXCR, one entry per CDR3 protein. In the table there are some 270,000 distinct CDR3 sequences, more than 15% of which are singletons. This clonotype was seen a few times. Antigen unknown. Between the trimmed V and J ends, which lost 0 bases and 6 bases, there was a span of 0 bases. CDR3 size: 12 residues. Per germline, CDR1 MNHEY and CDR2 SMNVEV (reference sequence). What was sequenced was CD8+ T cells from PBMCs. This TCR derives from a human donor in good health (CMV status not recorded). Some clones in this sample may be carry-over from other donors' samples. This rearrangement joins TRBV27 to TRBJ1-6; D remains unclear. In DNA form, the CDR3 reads TGTGCCAGCAGTTTATCTAATTCACCCCTCCACTTT. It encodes CASSLSNSPLHF.